This T cell receptor (beta chain) originates from a study of T cells in Graves' hyperthyroidism and ophthalmopathy. The germline V gene has CDR1 MNHNS and CDR2 SASEGT. The V segment lost 6 bases and the J segment 6 bases; nucleotides outside the gene matches: 8. CDR3 length: 14 residues. This clonotype has ten or more counts. As yet, its antigen is unknown. Study observations and caveats: Most thyroid clonotypes expanded above 0.001 were also detected in blood. The model foresaw ophthalmopathy a median about 6.1 months prior to onset.

Amplification of TCR beta CDR3 regions was performed using RNA transcripts as template. First-round RT-PCR with HTBI primers amplified the TCR CDR3 region. TCRdb re-analysed the multiplex PCR reads in MiXCR, keeping a single row per CDR3 protein. The table lists a few hundred thousand distinct CDR3 sequences, 13% of them singletons. This receptor was obtained from a man under 40 with Graves' hyperthyroidism that later progressed to Graves' ophthalmopathy. The genes are TRBV6-1 and TRBJ2-1; 7 bases are shared with TRBD1. Specimen: blood. This CDR3 reads CASSSRPGGNEQFF. For the CDR3, the DNA is TGTGCCAGCAGCAGCCGGCCAGGGGGCAATGAGCAGTTCTTC.